This paragraph covers one T cell receptor (beta chain) sequence. Germline CDR1 is LNHDA and CDR2 is SQIVND (reference sequence). There are 16 residues in the CDR3. V dropped 7 bases and J dropped 7; count of bases not matched to a gene: 17. This sample stems from a study of control samples from healthy donors and cancer patients. Repertoires were generated with immunoSEQ multiplex PCR, while TCRdb's copy carries only in-frame clones and drops some. The data contain about 410,000 clones, approximately 92% of them singletons. V usage is TRBV19 and J usage is TRBJ1-2; 8 bases are shared with TRBD1. This clonotype originated in a middle-aged man with head and neck cancer. The sequenced sample consisted of PBMCs. Here the CDR3 reads CASTDPRQGAAGGYTF. In nucleotides, the CDR3 is TGTGCCAGTACCGATCCCCGGCAGGGGGCGGCGGGTGGCTACACCTTC. Using reference TRBV19 and TRBJ1-2 for the parts outside the CDR3, the full variable domain is DGGITQSPKYLFRKEGQNVTLSCEQNLNHDAMYWYRQDPGQGLRLIYYSQIVNDFQKGDIAEGYSVSREKKESFPLTVTSAQKNPTAFYLCASTDPRQGAAGGYTFGSGTRLTVV.